This T cell receptor (beta chain) comes out of a study of blood T cell repertoires in COVID-19. Study as a whole: Researchers got acute and convalescent COVID-19 samples from the United States, Italy and Spain. Sample material is recorded as cDNA or gDNA derived from T cells, B-cell-depleted T cells, or PBMCs.

V shed 3 bases and J 0 bases; nucleotides not matched to a gene: 9. The CDR3 is 17 residues long. Germline loops: CDR1 DFQATT, CDR2 SNEGSKA (reference sequence). Original methodology: Reference gene primers were amplified, and this amplification served to estimate nucleated cell counts. The method was immunoSEQ multiplex PCR; TCRdb's version includes in-frame clones alone and lacks a portion of them. That table is the source of V, J and clone size, and D and trimming were worked out from the DNA. The sample lists tens of thousands of clones; around nine tenths were seen once. The sequencing sample was made of peripheral blood. This receptor was taken from a man aged 55 to 70 with active COVID-19. This sequence joins TRBV20-1 and TRBJ2-5, with 11 bases matching TRBD2. For the CDR3, the DNA is TGCAGTGCTAGTGGGGGGACTAGCGGCCTGTACCAAGAGACCCAGTACTTC. Translating it yields CSASGGTSGLYQETQYF.